The source of this T cell receptor (beta chain) is a study of beta chain features in type 1 diabetes. TCRB transcripts that were expressed got sequenced, as all of the isolated RNA had been reverse transcribed. Data came from immunoSEQ multiplex PCR; TCRdb stores just in-frame clones and leaves some out. This table has around 500,000 clones, approximately 30% appearing once. CDR3 size: 13 residues. V lost 1 base to trimming and J lost 11 bases; unmatched junction nucleotides: 6. Germline values: CDR1 SGHTA, CDR2 FQGNSA. The chain combines TRBV7-2 with TRBJ2-5, with 8 positions matching TRBD2. The receptor was isolated from a young man in good health. The sample was naive CD4+ T cells from blood. CDR3 coding DNA: TGTGCCAGCAGCTTAGTGAGCGGGAGCGATCAGTACTTC. Translating gives CASSLVSGSDQYF.